Following are 14 T cell receptor beta chains from one sample sequenced in a study of T-cell memory formation after mild COVID-19. TCRdb re-analysed the 5' RACE reads in MiXCR, keeping a single row per CDR3 protein. The sample lists roughly 580,000 distinct CDR3 sequences, roughly 18% occurring once. What was sequenced was PBMCs or a T cell subset sorted from them (not recorded which). These receptors were obtained from an adult woman who had mild COVID-19 (a few samples of this study predate the infection). Cell type and time point are not known.

The chain recombines TRBV27 with TRBJ2-7, with D perhaps matching TRBD1 (6 bases). Germline CDR1 is MNHEY and CDR2 is SMNVEV (reference sequence). The CDR3 extends over 16 amino acids. With 5 bases removed from V and 0 bases from J, the gap between germline ends came to 17 bases. CDR3 region: CASSVDRTRSSYEQYF. The CDR3 DNA sequence: TGTGCCAGCAGTGTCGACAGGACAAGGAGCTCCTACGAGCAGTACTTC.

This clonotype was picked up a small number of times. This chain links TRBV9 with TRBJ2-7; the D call may be TRBD1 or TRBD2 (7 bases each). Trimming stripped 4 bases from V and 1 base from J, with 15 bases between. The CDR3 extends over 15 amino acids. Germline CDR1 and CDR2: SGDLS and YYNGEE. CDR3 nucleotides: TGTGCCAGCAGCTCAGGGGGGGGCCCATCCTACGAGCAGTACTTC. Its translation is CASSSGGGPSYEQYF. The full variable domain, in which reference TRBV9 and TRBJ2-7 provide the parts outside the CDR3, is DSGVTQTPKHLITATGQRVTLRCSPRSGDLSVYWYQQSLDQGLQFLIQYYNGEERAKGNILERFSAQQFPDLHSELNLSSLELGDSALYFCASSSGGGPSYEQYFGPGTRLTVT.

The chain links TRBV7-2 to TRBJ2-1; D could derive from TRBD1 or TRBD2 (7 bases each). Between the trimmed V and J ends, which lost 5 bases and 1 base, there was a span of 24 bases. This CDR3 has 19 residues. Germline loops: CDR1 SGHTA, CDR2 FQGNSA. CDR3 protein: CASSPLKGAGARSYNEQFF. CDR3 DNA sequence: TGTGCCAGCAGCCCATTAAAGGGGGCGGGAGCTAGGTCCTACAATGAGCAGTTCTTC. Full variable domain (outside the CDR3, taken from reference TRBV7-2 and TRBJ2-1): GAGVSQSPSNKVTEKGKDVELRCDPISGHTALYWYRQSLGQGLEFLIYFQGNSAPDKSGLPSDRFSAERTGGSVSTLTIQRTQQEDSAVYLCASSPLKGAGARSYNEQFFGPGTRLTVL.

The chain employs TRBV12-5 and TRBJ2-1, with TRBD2 identical over 16 bases. Germline V lookup: CDR1 LGHNT, CDR2 FRNRAP. The CDR3 spans 19 residues. Trimming cost V 0 bases and J 7 bases; bases outside gene matches: 9. The CDR3 is CASGLVVGTSGGARNEQFF. In nucleotides, the CDR3 is TGTGCTAGTGGTTTGGTCGTGGGGACTAGCGGGGGGGCTAGAAATGAGCAGTTCTTC.

This clonotype was counted many times. The chain employs TRBV4-3 and TRBJ1-1; a weak D match, TRBD1 (5 bases). Germline V gene sequence: CDR1 LGHNA, CDR2 YSLEER. Trimming stripped 1 base from V and 1 base from J, with 13 bases between. The CDR3 extends over 16 amino acids. CDR3 in DNA: TGCGCCAGCAGCCAAGGGGGGAGAGCTAGGAACACTGAAGCTTTCTTT. This gives the protein CASSQGGRARNTEAFF.

A few counts support this clonotype. The chain uses TRBV7-2 and TRBJ1-6; D gene ambiguous. CDR1 is SGHTA, CDR2 FQGNSA, per germline. The V end was cut by 0 bases, the J end by 11 bases, with 11 bases between. This CDR3 has 14 amino acids. CDR3 nucleotide sequence: TGTGCCAGCAGCTTAGCGAGGCCCACAGCACCCCTCCACTTT. Translating gives CASSLARPTAPLHF.

This clonotype was seen many times. The chain recombines TRBV4-1 with TRBJ2-1; 8 bases align to TRBD2. The CDR3 length is 15 residues. J was trimmed by 4 bases and V by 3 bases; bases with no gene match: 5. The germline V gene encodes CDR1 MGHRA and CDR2 YSYEKL. The CDR3 DNA reads as TGCGCCAGCAGCCATCTCACTAGCGGTTACAATGAGCAGTTCTTC. This sequence encodes CASSHLTSGYNEQFF.

As concerns this clonotype: The limits of the CDR3 on the DNA are not certain, so only TCRdb's listed CDR3 is given. This chain uses TRBV6-5 with TRBJ2-2; the table calls TRBD2, which could not be checked here. Germline V gives CDR1 MNHEY, CDR2 SVGAGI. The CDR3 length equals 17 residues, ends included. CDR3 residues: CASSRTGLLFFGGELFF.

Here the CDR3 reads CASRLNRDRDNNEQFF. As DNA, the CDR3 is TGTGCCAGCAGGTTGAACCGGGACAGGGACAACAATGAGCAGTTCTTC. The V and J genes are TRBV7-8 and TRBJ2-1, with 9 nucleotides matching TRBD1. This CDR3 contains 16 residues. From germline, CDR1 is SGHVS and CDR2 FQNEAQ. The junction had 11 bases not matched to a gene; V was cut back by 6 bases and J by 5 bases.

This clonotype was counted a few times. The V call is TRBV20-1, the J call TRBJ2-7; 10 bases map to TRBD2. V was pared by 1 base and J by 3 bases, with 6 bases of the junction left unmatched. The CDR3 spans 15 residues. Germline loops: CDR1 DFQATT, CDR2 SNEGSKA (reference sequence). The CDR3 DNA reads as TGCAGTGCTAGAGCGCGGGGACTAGCGTTCTACGAGCAGTACTTC. Its protein product is CSARARGLAFYEQYF.

The gene calls are TRBV7-9 and TRBJ1-1; D might be TRBD1 (5 bases). CDR3 size: 15 residues. The ends were cut back, 2 bases at V and 3 bases at J, with 13 bases in the middle. Germline CDR1 and CDR2: SEHNR and FQNEAQ (reference sequence). DNA for the CDR3: TGTGCCAGCAGCTTACTCCAGGGATTGGACACTGAAGCTTTCTTT. Translating it yields CASSLLQGLDTEAFF.

Only one count was recorded for this clonotype. The V and J genes are TRBV12-3 or TRBV12-4 and TRBJ2-2; D possibly matches TRBD1 or TRBD2 (6 bases each). The CDR3 loop spans 15 amino acids. Trimming took 5 bases from V and 7 from J, leaving 17 bases between them. CDR3 coding DNA: TGTGCCAGCAGTCTTATAAGGGGGGCCTGCGGGGAGCTGTTTTTT. Amino acid sequence: CASSLIRGACGELFF.

This clonotype was recorded a few times. The J gene is TRBJ1-4, the V gene TRBV27, with unresolved D. The CDR3 has 14 amino acids. Trimming removed 5 bases at V and 5 bases at J, with 12 bases between. Germline V CDR1 and CDR2: MNHEY, SMNVEV (reference sequence). The CDR3 region has the DNA TGTGCCAGCAGTCGTGCCAAGTCCAATGAAAAACTGTTTTTT. It is translated as CASSRAKSNEKLFF.

This clonotype was detected only a few times. The junction shows a germline mismatch at one end, possibly a read error. This chain links TRBV12-3 or TRBV12-4 with TRBJ2-1, with a tentative D call TRBD1 (5 bases). The CDR3 runs to 11 residues. The CDR3 sequence: CASSLRAGMLF. CDR3 bases: TGTGCCAGCAGTTTACGGGCAGGGATGCTCTTC.